Below, 9 T cell receptor beta chains from the same sample are listed, as sequenced in a study of regulatory T cells in long-lasting Graves disease. The authors built TCR beta libraries using iRepertoire HTBI primers and Arm-PCR of CDR3 regions. TCRdb processed the multiplex PCR reads anew with MiXCR; each CDR3 protein has one entry. Among about 420,000 distinct CDR3 sequences listed, 23% were seen once. Time point reported: persistent/refractory GD, antithyroid drugs over 5 years with positive TRAb. From RNA extracted from PBMCs, the TCR library was made. The sample here was peripheral blood mononuclear cells (PBMCs), taken when the disease was refractory, from a patient treated with antithyroid drugs. The source of these receptors is a female donor with Graves disease.

The rearrangement joins TRBV7-3 to TRBJ2-4; 15 bases match TRBD2. Trimming removed 3 bases from V and 3 bases from J; junction bases left unmatched: 12. This CDR3 has 20 residues. Germline values: CDR1 SGHTA, CDR2 FQGTGA. In DNA form, the CDR3 reads TGTGCCAGCAGCTTCAACGTCGGACTAGCGGGAGGGAGGGACAAAAACATTCAGTACTTC. This translates into CASSFNVGLAGGRDKNIQYF.

V is TRBV27 and J is TRBJ2-5; no firm D call. CDR1 and CDR2 (germline): MNHEY, SMNVEV (reference sequence). V gave up 5 bases and J gave up 0 bases, with 10 bases separating them. The CDR3 is 14 amino acids. The CDR3 spells CASSLTENQETQYF. CDR3 in DNA: TGTGCCAGCAGTCTTACCGAGAACCAAGAGACCCAGTACTTC.

The V gene is TRBV7-6, the J gene TRBJ2-1, with D perhaps TRBD2 (6 bases). Trimming shortened V by 5 bases and J by 7 bases, and 18 bases separated the two germline ends. The CDR3 has 15 amino acids. Germline loops: CDR1 SGHVS, CDR2 FNYEAQ. Here the CDR3 DNA reads TGTGCCAGCAGCGCACCTGGGCGGGGAGGAAATGAGCAGTTCTTC. It is translated as CASSAPGRGGNEQFF.

The table lists this clonotype with a few counts. This sequence joins TRBV6-2 or TRBV6-3 and TRBJ2-7; D gene ambiguous. The germline V gene encodes CDR1 MNHEY and CDR2 SVGEGT. V lost 8 bases, J lost 7 bases, and 15 bases lay in between. This CDR3 contains 12 residues. CDR3 sequence: CASLFSFGEQYF. The CDR3 coding sequence is TGTGCCAGCCTGTTTAGCTTCGGGGAGCAGTACTTC.

This clonotype was seen only a few times. The chain is built from TRBV9 and TRBJ1-1; 7 bases map to TRBD1. The CDR3 is 14 amino acids. V lost 2 bases and J lost 4; bases outside the gene matches: 5. Germline assignment: CDR1 SGDLS and CDR2 YYNGEE. CDR3 residues: CASSVNRGGTEAFF. In DNA form, the CDR3 reads TGTGCCAGCAGCGTTAACAGGGGTGGCACTGAAGCTTTCTTT.

This clonotype was detected only a few times. V is TRBV27 and J is TRBJ2-2, with 11 nucleotides matching TRBD2. The CDR3 extends over 16 amino acids. V shed 5 bases and J 8 bases; nucleotides not matched to a gene: 10. Germline-derived CDR1 and CDR2 are MNHEY and SMNVEV (reference sequence). CDR3 DNA: TGTGCCAGCAGTCTTCTAGCGGGAGGTGATAAGGGGGAGCTGTTTTTT. It codes for CASSLLAGGDKGELFF.

The rearrangement links TRBV18 to TRBJ1-1; 11 nucleotides agree with TRBD1. V gave up 4 bases and J gave up 4 bases; unmatched junction bases: 5. The length of the CDR3 is 15 residues. CDR1 is KGHSH, CDR2 LQKENI, per germline. The CDR3 region is CASSRTGGESTEAFF. Here the CDR3 DNA reads TGTGCCAGCTCACGGACAGGGGGCGAGAGCACTGAAGCTTTCTTT.

This clonotype was counted at least ten times. The chain is built from TRBV7-2 and TRBJ2-5; 7 nucleotides agree with TRBD1. Losses at the gene ends were 1 base for V and 5 bases for J; bases not matched to a gene: 16. The CDR3 spans 18 residues. Germline lookup yields CDR1 SGHTA and CDR2 FQGNSA. The CDR3 loop is CASSLVLGAPTGTETQYF. The CDR3, as DNA: TGTGCCAGCAGCTTAGTCCTTGGGGCCCCGACAGGGACGGAGACCCAGTACTTC.

This rearrangement joins TRBV12-3 or TRBV12-4 to TRBJ2-1; unclear D gene. V lost 1 base, J lost 8 bases, and 12 bases lay in between. The length of the CDR3 is 14 residues. The chain's CDR3 is CASSLVSSPYEQFF. The CDR3 DNA sequence: TGTGCCAGCAGTTTAGTTTCCAGTCCTTATGAGCAGTTCTTC.